The clone carrying this T cell receptor (beta chain) came up a few times. The antigen remains undetermined. CDR1 and CDR2 (germline): LGHNA, YNFKEQ. This CDR3 spans 19 amino acids. The J segment lost 4 bases and the V segment lost 6 bases, leaving 17 bases of the junction unmatched. TCRdb re-called the RT-PCR reads with MiXCR, one entry per CDR3 protein. The repertoire consists of 550,000 to 600,000 distinct CDR3 sequences, with 12% occurring once and the leading ten covering more than 8.5%. This specimen belongs to a study of response to subunit inactivated influenza vaccine. Notes on the study in general: The authors suggested that every seasonal influenza vaccination recruits few new T cells.

The chain employs TRBV4-2 and TRBJ2-2; 10 nucleotides match TRBD1. Sequences were derived from PBMCs from blood, sampled on the day of vaccination. The TCR originated in a man in his forties or fifties who received an inactivated influenza vaccine. Here the CDR3 reads CASRQPGQGIGMRTGELFF. The CDR3 nucleotides read TGTGCCAGCAGACAACCGGGACAGGGGATCGGTATGCGCACCGGGGAGCTGTTTTTT.